The 23 T cell receptor beta chains reported below all come from one sample, sequenced in a study of OX40 agonist ivuxolimab in advanced cancers. The assay was immunoSEQ multiplex PCR, and TCRdb's table has in-frame clones only and misses some. This repertoire shows about 71,000 clones, 81% found once; its top ten account for approximately 5%. The sample was CD4+ or CD8+ T cells sorted from blood, taken in a trial of the OX40 agonist ivuxolimab. These receptors were taken from an adult with an advanced solid tumor such as melanoma, head and neck, liver or kidney cancer.

The J gene is TRBJ2-7, the V gene TRBV30; no clear D. The CDR3 consists of 12 residues. V lost 7 bases and J lost 1, with 11 bases in between. Germline V gene data show CDR1 as GTSNPN and CDR2 as SVGIG (reference sequence). CDR3 coding DNA: TGTGCCTTTGACTTGTTTTCCTACGAGCAGTACTTC. Translated: CAFDLFSYEQYF.

This clone was found a few times. The chain is built from TRBV12-2 and TRBJ2-3; the table's TRBD1 call for D was not verified on the DNA. TRBV12-2 is marked as a pseudogene. The CDR3 loop spans 16 amino acids. DNA of the CDR3: TGTGCAAGTCGCCCAGAGACGGATCAGGGCACAGATACGCAGTATTTT. This gives the protein CASRPETDQGTDTQYF.

The rearrangement joins TRBV5-4 to TRBJ2-6, with 10 nucleotides matching TRBD2. The CDR3 extends over 16 amino acids. The V and J ends lost 6 bases and 4 bases, in that order; junction bases with no gene match: 7. The V gene's germline CDR1 is SGHNT and CDR2 YYREEE (reference sequence). The CDR3 spells CASTTGTSAGANVLTF. The CDR3 DNA sequence: TGTGCCAGCACCACCGGGACTAGCGCCGGGGCCAACGTCCTGACTTTC.

The chain is built from TRBV27 and TRBJ1-4; 9 bases align to TRBD1. V was pared by 3 bases and J by 0 bases, with 8 bases of the junction left unmatched. Germline V gene sequence: CDR1 MNHEY, CDR2 SMNVEV (reference sequence). The CDR3 has 18 amino acids. CDR3 sequence (DNA): TGTGCCAGCAGTTTCAGGTTGGGACAGGGCGCAACTAATGAAAAACTGTTTTTT. It yields the protein CASSFRLGQGATNEKLFF.

V and J are TRBV7-8 and TRBJ1-1, with D maybe TRBD1 (5 bases). CDR1 is SGHVS and CDR2 is FQNEAQ in the germline V gene. This CDR3 spans 15 amino acids. Trimming stripped 1 base from V and 1 base from J, with 10 bases between. The CDR3 reads CASSLVAGTNTEAFF. The CDR3 coding sequence is TGTGCCAGCAGCTTAGTGGCGGGGACGAACACTGAAGCTTTCTTT.

This chain connects TRBV7-2 to TRBJ1-1, with 8 nucleotides matching TRBD1. CDR3 length equals 15 residues. Germline CDR1 SGHTA, CDR2 FQGNSA. The junction had 7 bases not matched to a gene; V was cut back by 3 bases and J by 4 bases. The CDR3 bases are TGTGCCAGCAGCTTTCAGGACAGGGAGGCCACTGAAGCTTTCTTT. It encodes CASSFQDREATEAFF. Complete variable domain (other parts from reference TRBV7-2 and TRBJ1-1): GAGVSQSPSNKVTEKGKDVELRCDPISGHTALYWYRQSLGQGLEFLIYFQGNSAPDKSGLPSDRFSAERTGGSVSTLTIQRTQQEDSAVYLCASSFQDREATEAFFGQGTRLTVV.

The V call is TRBV2, the J call TRBJ2-5; D is ambiguous. Trimming stripped 4 bases from V and 4 bases from J, with 7 bases between. This CDR3 spans 12 amino acids. Per the germline V gene, CDR1 is SNHLY and CDR2 is FYNNEI. DNA for the CDR3: TGTGCCAGCAGTGCCAGTGTAGAGACCCAGTACTTC. Amino acids: CASSASVETQYF.

The J gene is TRBJ1-5, the V gene TRBV5-5; D call uncertain. V lost 0 bases and J 5 bases, leaving 12 bases between the germline ends. The CDR3 covers 15 residues. Germline CDR1 reads SGHKS; CDR2 reads YYEKEE (reference sequence). The CDR3 protein is CASSLGAAGYQPQHF. In DNA form, the CDR3 reads TGTGCCAGCAGCTTGGGTGCGGCCGGCTATCAGCCCCAGCATTTT.

This chain's CDR3 is CASSLAGGSTYEQYF. DNA for the CDR3: TGCGCCAGCAGCTTAGCGGGTGGCAGTACCTACGAGCAGTACTTC. The rearrangement links TRBV5-1 to TRBJ2-7; a weak D match, TRBD2 (6 bases). Looked up from germline, CDR1 is SGHRS and CDR2 is YFSETQ. This CDR3 has 15 amino acids. V lost 2 bases and J 2 bases, leaving 14 bases between the germline ends.

This chain links TRBV9 with TRBJ1-3; no firm D call. The CDR3 loop spans 16 amino acids. The V end was cut by 4 bases, the J end by 0 bases, with 14 bases between. The germline CDR1 and CDR2 sequences are SGDLS and YYNGEE. The CDR3 sequence is CASSSSGRISGNTIYF. CDR3 nucleotide sequence: TGTGCCAGCAGCTCCTCCGGGCGGATCTCTGGAAACACCATATATTTT. Full variable domain (outside the CDR3, taken from reference TRBV9 and TRBJ1-3): DSGVTQTPKHLITATGQRVTLRCSPRSGDLSVYWYQQSLDQGLQFLIQYYNGEERAKGNILERFSAQQFPDLHSELNLSSLELGDSALYFCASSSSGRISGNTIYFGEGSWLTVV.

This chain connects TRBV5-1 to TRBJ2-5; D tentatively reads TRBD1 or TRBD2 (6 bases each). The CDR3 has 16 residues. V dropped 6 bases and J dropped 2 bases, with 20 bases sitting between them. Germline V gene sequence: CDR1 SGHRS, CDR2 YFSETQ. The CDR3 nucleotides read TGCGCCAGCACCCCCGTCTGGGGGGCGAGTCAAGAGACCCAGTACTTC. Its translation is CASTPVWGASQETQYF.

V and J are TRBV19 and TRBJ2-4; no reliable D call. This CDR3 region has 15 residues. Trimming shortened V by 1 base and J by 0 bases, and 7 bases separated the two germline ends. Germline loops: CDR1 LNHDA, CDR2 SQIVND (reference sequence). CDR3 DNA sequence: TGTGCCAGTAGTATAGGCTTACAAGCCAAAAACATTCAGTACTTC. It encodes CASSIGLQAKNIQYF.

The chain couples TRBV19 to TRBJ2-3; the match to TRBD2 covers 11 bases. The CDR3 runs 18 residues. The V and J ends lost 4 bases and 7 bases, in that order; junction bases with no gene match: 16. Germline loops: CDR1 LNHDA, CDR2 SQIVND (reference sequence). Here the CDR3 DNA reads TGTGCCAGTAGTAAAGGAGCTGGGACTAGCGGCAGTTCCTATACGCAGTATTTT. Translated, it gives CASSKGAGTSGSSYTQYF.

J is TRBJ2-7 and V is TRBV6-1; a weak D match, TRBD1 (6 bases). This CDR3 is 14 amino acids long. Germline CDR1 MNHNS, CDR2 SASEGT. The ends were cut back, 2 bases at V and 5 bases at J, with 13 bases in the middle. The CDR3 loop is CASSEFDRRHEQYF. DNA for the CDR3: TGTGCCAGCAGTGAATTCGACAGGCGCCACGAGCAGTACTTC.

J is TRBJ1-1 and V is TRBV20-1, with D perhaps TRBD1 (6 bases). The CDR3 sequence is 11 residues long. Looked up from germline, CDR1 is DFQATT and CDR2 is SNEGSKA (reference sequence). Trimming shortened V by 5 bases and J by 4 bases, and 8 bases separated the two germline ends. CDR3 in amino acids: CSAGRGTEAFF. The CDR3 coding sequence is TGCAGTGCTGGCAGGGGCACTGAAGCTTTCTTT.

The V call is TRBV5-1, the J call TRBJ2-2; the D gene is possibly TRBD2 (5 bases). In germline, CDR1 is SGHRS, CDR2 YFSETQ. The CDR3 is 15 amino acids. Trimming cost V 2 bases and J 1 base, with 9 bases left between them. CDR3 nucleotide sequence: TGCGCCAGCAGCTTAACTAGGGAGAACACCGGGGAGCTGTTTTTT. Protein sequence: CASSLTRENTGELFF.

This CDR3 is CASSDSTGGDYNEQFF. CDR3 nucleotides: TGTGCCAGCAGTGACTCGACCGGGGGGGATTACAATGAGCAGTTCTTC. The V call is TRBV6-4, the J call TRBJ2-1; TRBD2 matches 8 bases. CDR3 length: 16 residues. Germline V gene data show CDR1 as MRHNA and CDR2 as SNTAGT. The V segment lost 0 bases and the J segment 4 bases; nucleotides outside the gene matches: 5.

In DNA, the CDR3 is TGTGCCACCAGCAGAGCCCCTACCCGGGACAACATTCAGTACTTC. It encodes CATSRAPTRDNIQYF. This sequence joins TRBV15 and TRBJ2-4; the D call may be TRBD1 or TRBD2 (5 bases each). CDR1 and CDR2 from the germline V gene are LNHNV and YYDKDF (reference sequence). The V end was cut by 1 base, the J end by 7 bases, with 14 bases between. This CDR3 has 15 amino acids.

The V gene is TRBV29-1, the J gene TRBJ1-1, with D possibly matching TRBD1 (5 bases). The ends were cut back, 7 bases at V and 8 bases at J, with 14 bases in the middle. This CDR3 contains 11 residues. Germline loops: CDR1 SQVTM, CDR2 ANQGSEA. CDR3 DNA: TGCAGCGCCGACGGGGGAACCGAAGCTTTCTTT. The encoded protein is CSADGGTEAFF.

The J gene is TRBJ2-4, the V gene TRBV6-5; D unclear. The germline V gene encodes CDR1 MNHEY and CDR2 SVGAGI. The ends were cut back, 11 bases at V and 1 base at J, with 12 bases in the middle. The CDR3 is 13 residues long. The CDR3 DNA follows: TGTGCCGTCAAGGATCCCGCCAAAAACATTCAGTACTTC. Its protein is CAVKDPAKNIQYF.

The rearrangement links TRBV5-1 to TRBJ1-1; the D gene is possibly TRBD1 (5 bases). The V gene lost 2 bases and the J gene lost 1 base, with 9 bases spanning the gap. The length of the CDR3 is 14 residues. The V gene's germline CDR1 is SGHRS and CDR2 YFSETQ. DNA of the CDR3: TGCGCCAGCAGCTTATACGGGGGGAACACTGAAGCTTTCTTT. Its translation is CASSLYGGNTEAFF.

The CDR3 sequence is CATSRDAAEQFF. For the CDR3, the DNA is TGTGCCACCAGCAGAGATGCCGCGGAGCAGTTCTTC. The chain couples TRBV15 to TRBJ2-1; D not resolved. V gave up 0 bases and J gave up 10 bases, with 7 bases separating them. CDR3 length: 12 amino acids. CDR1 is LNHNV and CDR2 is YYDKDF in the germline V gene (reference sequence).

This sequence joins TRBV30 and TRBJ2-5; D is tentatively TRBD1 or TRBD2 (6 bases each). With the DNA end fitting TRBJ2-7 better, the J assignment may be wrong. The CDR3 sequence is 15 residues long. Looked up from germline, CDR1 is GTSNPN and CDR2 is SVGIG (reference sequence). CDR3 sequence: CAWSVDRTGAGEQYF. CDR3 nucleotide sequence: TGTGCCTGGAGTGTTGACAGGACGGGAGCCGGCGAGCAGTACTTC.